This T cell receptor beta chain was sequenced for a study of graft-versus-host responses after intestinal transplantation. In the study overall: Every recipient underwent anti-thymocyte globulin induction, then tacrolimus and steroids for roughly three years.

General study points: There was an association between peak levels of circulating GvH clones and early post-transplant HvG declines. The presence of high graft-versus-host to host-versus-graft clonal ratios in allografts characterized patients with graft-donor T cell macrochimerism.

In the case of this clone: Its antigen is unidentified.

TCRdb's copy holds only in-frame clones and misses some; the assay was immunoSEQ multiplex PCR. The repertoire holds approximately 14,000 clones, with 80% to 90% as singletons. Trimming shortened V by 4 bases and J by 2 bases, and 3 bases separated the two germline ends. This CDR3 has 12 residues. Germline V CDR1 and CDR2: MDHEN, SYDVKM. Another site or the posterior iliac crest supplied the bone marrow collected after transplant. The receptor's source is a human patient who received an intestinal transplant, so some T cells may come from the graft donor. The rearrangement links TRBV28 to TRBJ1-5; unclear D gene. The sequenced sample was bone marrow, obtained around 120 days after intestinal transplantation. The CDR3 DNA follows: TGTGCCAGCAGTTCCGGCAATCAGCCCCAGCATTTT. Encoded protein: CASSSGNQPQHF.